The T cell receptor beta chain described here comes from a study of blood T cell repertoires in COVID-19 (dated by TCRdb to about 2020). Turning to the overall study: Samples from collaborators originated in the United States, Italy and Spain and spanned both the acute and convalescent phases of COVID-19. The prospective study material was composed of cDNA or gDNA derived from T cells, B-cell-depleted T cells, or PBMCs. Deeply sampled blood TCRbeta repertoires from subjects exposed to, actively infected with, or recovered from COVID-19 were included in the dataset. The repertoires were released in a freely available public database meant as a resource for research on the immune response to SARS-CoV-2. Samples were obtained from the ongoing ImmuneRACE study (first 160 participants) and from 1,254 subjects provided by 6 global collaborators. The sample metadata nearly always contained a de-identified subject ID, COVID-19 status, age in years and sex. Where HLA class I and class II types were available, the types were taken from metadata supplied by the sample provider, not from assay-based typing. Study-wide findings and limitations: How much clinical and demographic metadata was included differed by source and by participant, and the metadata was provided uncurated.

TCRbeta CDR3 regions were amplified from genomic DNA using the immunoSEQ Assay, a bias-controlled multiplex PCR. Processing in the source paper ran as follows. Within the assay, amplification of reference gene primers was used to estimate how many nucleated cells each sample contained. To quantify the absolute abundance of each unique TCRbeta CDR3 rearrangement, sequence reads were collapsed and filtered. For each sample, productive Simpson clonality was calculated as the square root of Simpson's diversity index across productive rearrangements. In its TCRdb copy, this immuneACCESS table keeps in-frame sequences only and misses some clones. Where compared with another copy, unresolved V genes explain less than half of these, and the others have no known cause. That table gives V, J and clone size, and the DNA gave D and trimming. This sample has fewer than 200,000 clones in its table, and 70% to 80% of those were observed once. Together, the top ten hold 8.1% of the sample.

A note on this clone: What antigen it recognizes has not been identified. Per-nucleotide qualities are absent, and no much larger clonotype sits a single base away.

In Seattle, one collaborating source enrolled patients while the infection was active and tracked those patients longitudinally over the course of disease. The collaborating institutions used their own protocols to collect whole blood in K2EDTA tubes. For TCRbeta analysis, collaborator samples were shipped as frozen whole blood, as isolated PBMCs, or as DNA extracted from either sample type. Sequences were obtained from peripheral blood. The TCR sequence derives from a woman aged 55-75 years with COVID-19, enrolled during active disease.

The DNA is TGTGCCTGGAGCCCTACCACAGATACGCAGTATTTT. The resulting protein is CAWSPTTDTQYF. This sequence uses TRBV30 and TRBJ2-3; no confident D gene assignment can be made. Based on the germline V gene (reference sequence), the CDR1 and CDR2 sequences are GTSNPN and SVGIG. The CDR3 contains 12 residues, cysteine and phenylalanine counted. Only the CDR3 part of the read is kept: 36 bases, read in frame from the first base. Deletion took 3 bases off V and 2 bases off J, with a span of 6 bases between the germline ends.